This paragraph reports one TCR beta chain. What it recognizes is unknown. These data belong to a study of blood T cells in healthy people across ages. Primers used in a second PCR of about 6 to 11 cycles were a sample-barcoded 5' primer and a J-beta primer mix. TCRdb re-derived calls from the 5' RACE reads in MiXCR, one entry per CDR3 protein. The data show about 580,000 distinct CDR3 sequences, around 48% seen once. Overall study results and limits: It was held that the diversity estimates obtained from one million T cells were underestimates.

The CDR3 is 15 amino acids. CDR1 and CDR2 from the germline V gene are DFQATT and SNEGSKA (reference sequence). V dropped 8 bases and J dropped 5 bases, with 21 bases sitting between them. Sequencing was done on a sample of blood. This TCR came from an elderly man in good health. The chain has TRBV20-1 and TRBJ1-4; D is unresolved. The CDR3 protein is CSSTPLQAENEKLFF. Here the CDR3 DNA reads TGCAGTTCCACACCCCTGCAGGCAGAAAATGAAAAACTGTTTTTT.